This T cell receptor (beta chain) was captured by sequencing in a study of T cells in localized non-small cell lung cancer. Study observations and caveats: Detection in adjacent lung was observed for a median roughly 62 of the top 100 tumor clones.

The germline V gene has CDR1 SGHTA and CDR2 FQGNSA. The CDR3 totals 15 residues. Trimming at V came to 5 bases and at J to 1 base, leaving 7 bases not matched to a gene. TCRdb's table, derived via immunoSEQ multiplex PCR, lists solely in-frame clones and lacks some. The sample lists about 41,000 clones, about 80% occurring once. This clone was picked up one time. Its cognate antigen is unknown. The sequences come from PBMCs, collected before any cancer treatment. The clonotype originates from a man aged 40 to 70 with stage II lung adenocarcinoma. The rearrangement links TRBV7-2 to TRBJ2-5; 7 nucleotides align to TRBD1. CDR3 sequence: CASSRQGPSQETQYF. The CDR3 nucleotides are TGTGCCAGCAGCCGACAGGGACCTAGCCAAGAGACCCAGTACTTC. The full variable domain, in which reference TRBV7-2 and TRBJ2-5 provide the parts outside the CDR3, is GAGVSQSPSNKVTEKGKDVELRCDPISGHTALYWYRQSLGQGLEFLIYFQGNSAPDKSGLPSDRFSAERTGGSVSTLTIQRTQQEDSAVYLCASSRQGPSQETQYFGPGTRLLVL.